This TCR beta chain was retrieved from a study of T-cell reconstitution after alpha-beta-depleted transplantation in children. Overall study findings and caveats: Hyperexpanded clones declined; after one year, newly produced T cells mostly supplied diversity. About two months after transplant, alpha-beta T cells reportedly came from several hundred expanded graft clones.

CDR3 length: 15 amino acids. V lost 10 bases and J lost 0, with 16 bases in between. Per the germline V gene, CDR1 is MNHEY and CDR2 is SVGAGI. The library targeted TCRbeta and was prepared with unique molecular identifiers. TCRdb fed the PCR reads into MiXCR, producing one record per CDR3 protein. The sample has roughly 100,000 distinct CDR3 sequences, about 7.5% seen once. As regards this clonotype: Its antigen remains unidentified.

This TCR came from a boy aged 2-9 years with acute lymphoblastic leukemia, due to receive a stem cell transplant. The rearrangement joins TRBV6-5 to TRBJ1-5, with D hard to call. Sequencing was performed on PBMCs, taken before TCRalphabeta/CD19-depleted stem cell transplant. Here the CDR3 DNA reads TGTGCCATCGGCTGGGGAGCCTATAGCAATCAGCCCCAGCATTTT. It encodes CAIGWGAYSNQPQHF.